This note documents a single T cell receptor (beta chain) sequence. Its specific antigen is unknown. Qualities for individual bases were not recorded, and no much larger clone is one base off. This entry is derived from a study of cytomegalovirus exposure and HLA in healthy donors (dated by TCRdb to 2016 to 2017). For the study in its entirety: According to a later analysis, one platform produced both the roughly 130 validation repertoires and the 620 or so repertoires of the first cohort. Besides the first cohort of roughly 700 subjects, a separate validation cohort made up of roughly 120 different subjects was used. High-throughput TCR immunosequencing, statistical association of individual TCRs with disease status, and machine learning were combined to predict cytomegalovirus infection status. The study aimed to test whether cataloging public T cell receptors could reveal signatures of past pathogen exposure. What the work shows at the level of the full study, not this receptor alone: The authors suggested that the approach could potentially be generalized to other disease states and immunological phenotypes. In the study, about 150 TCR beta chains were listed as associated with cytomegalovirus. A later analysis lacked HLA typing for the validation cohort, so it scored co-occurrence in that cohort across all 120 or so repertoires. Of the cluster scores, around 95% were above 0 in a later analysis, which found that TCRs clustered in the first cohort also tended to co-occur in the 95 to 150 validation repertoires. The classifier was reported to diagnose cytomegalovirus status with high specificity and sensitivity in both the original and validation cohorts. While some public TCRs were present in many individuals, most TCR sequences turned up only very rarely across donors. In vitro tests confirmed that three of the cytomegalovirus-associated TCR beta chains recognize cytomegalovirus antigens.

Via the germline V gene, CDR1 is MDHEN and CDR2 SYDVKM. Inclusive of the bounding cysteine and phenylalanine, the CDR3 is 16 residues long. This entry keeps only the CDR3 DNA: 48 bases, framed from base 1. Trimming removed 2 bases from V and 0 bases from J, leaving 13 bases between the germline ends. Donors formed part of the validation cohort, which comprised 95 to 150 subjects and was distinct from the first cohort of 550 to 850 subjects. The library was prepared using the immunoSEQ multiplex PCR assay. The paper's processing steps were these. A statistical classification framework was built to diagnose cytomegalovirus status from the catalog of TCR beta chain sequences. The clones in this table, taken by TCRdb from immuneACCESS, are in-frame only. Not every clone is retained; where verified, under half of the shortfall comes from an unresolved V gene, and the cause of the rest is unknown. V, J and clone size derive from that table, while D and trimming were established from the DNA sequence. The sample table holds 150,000 to 200,000 clones, of which 86% were seen once. Over 1.1% of the sample is taken by the ten largest.

The specimen sequenced was PBMCs. The TCR comes from a woman aged 18-30 years in good health and CMV-seronegative. The rearrangement joined TRBV28 to TRBJ1-2; the D gene remains uncertain. CDR3 reads: CASSLLTGRANYGYTF. The nucleotide sequence is TGTGCCAGCAGTTTACTCACCGGGAGAGCTAACTATGGCTACACCTTC.